Listed here are 21 T cell receptor beta chains from one sample, sequenced in a study of blood T cell repertoires in COVID-19 (dated by TCRdb to the early 2020s). Library construction relied on the immunoSEQ multiplex PCR assay. Imported from immuneACCESS, the table was reduced by TCRdb to in-frame sequences with V and J called. These copies leave out some clones; in studies compared against another copy, an unresolved V gene accounts for under half, and the cause of the remainder is not known. For this sample the table gives tens of thousands of clones, of which approximately 80% were detected only once. The leading ten clones occupy approximately 12% of the sample. The sequenced sample consisted of peripheral blood. These receptor sequences come from a human donor in a cohort sampled during active COVID-19.

A word on this clone: Mismatch with germline at one junction end may stem from a read error. DNA of the CDR3: TGTGCTAGCAGCTTGTCGGGAGGGAGCGAGCAGTTCTTC. The encoded protein is CASSLSGGSEQFF. This chain joins TRBV7-7 and TRBJ2-1, with 8 bases that match TRBD2. The CDR3 spans 13 residues. Germline V gene lookup returns CDR1 SSHAT and CDR2 FNYEAQ (reference sequence).

The chain combines TRBV3-1 (or the pseudogene TRBV3-2) with TRBJ1-6; 7 bases are a match to TRBD1. Germline trimming cut 4 bases from V and 1 base from J; bases unmatched to any gene: 1. The CDR3 extends over 15 amino acids. Looked up from germline, CDR1 is LGHDT and CDR2 is YNNKEL (reference sequence). This chain's CDR3 is CASSPQGSYNSPLHF. The CDR3 DNA reads TGTGCCAGCAGCCCACAGGGGTCCTATAATTCACCCCTCCACTTT.

Only a few counts were recorded for this clone. The V call is TRBV2, the J call TRBJ2-7; D possibly corresponds to TRBD1 (5 bases). Germline V lookup: CDR1 SNHLY, CDR2 FYNNEI. This CDR3 has 14 residues. The V gene lost 3 bases and the J gene lost 2 bases, with 11 bases spanning the gap. The CDR3: CASSDERGPYEQYF. CDR3 sequence (DNA): TGTGCCAGCAGTGATGAAAGGGGCCCCTACGAGCAGTACTTC.

The genes are TRBV5-6 and TRBJ2-5; D might be TRBD2 (5 bases). Germline V lookup: CDR1 SGHDT, CDR2 YYEEEE. V lost 0 bases to trimming and J lost 6 bases, with 12 bases between them. The CDR3 contains 14 residues. The CDR3 spells CASSLAAGRKTQYF. The CDR3 nucleotides are TGTGCCAGCAGCTTGGCCGCGGGCCGGAAGACCCAGTACTTC.

This clone was detected only a few times. This sequence joins TRBV18 and TRBJ1-1; 9 bases agree with TRBD1. The CDR3 has 14 residues. CDR1 and CDR2 from the germline V gene are KGHSH and LQKENI. Losses at the gene ends were 6 bases for V and 8 bases for J; bases not matched to a gene: 10. The CDR3 DNA is TGTGCCAGCTCCCCAACAGGGGGCGTTTCCGAAGCTTTCTTT. Amino acids: CASSPTGGVSEAFF.

The chain joins TRBV5-4 to TRBJ2-7; perhaps TRBD2 as D (6 bases). Germline V gene data show CDR1 as SGHNT and CDR2 as YYREEE (reference sequence). The CDR3 sequence is 14 residues long. V was shortened by 4 bases and J by 7 bases, with 18 bases between the two germline ends. CDR3 nucleotides: TGTGCCAGCAGCCCGAGACTAGGCTCGGGGGAGCAGTACGTC. This gives the protein CASSPRLGSGEQYV.

This chain connects TRBV11-2 to TRBJ2-1, with 7 bases matching TRBD2. Losses at the gene ends were 1 base for V and 6 bases for J; bases not matched to a gene: 9. The V gene's germline CDR1 is SGHAT and CDR2 FQNNGV. The CDR3 totals 16 residues. CDR3 in amino acids: CASSLVGGGASNEQFF. DNA of the CDR3: TGTGCCAGCAGCTTAGTAGGCGGGGGAGCTTCCAATGAGCAGTTCTTC.

The V and J genes are TRBV6-2 or TRBV6-3 and TRBJ2-7; 8 nucleotides line up with TRBD1. J lost 2 bases, V lost 0 bases, and 3 bases had no gene match. In germline, CDR1 is MNHEY, CDR2 SVGEGT. This CDR3 spans 15 amino acids. CDR3 in DNA: TGTGCCAGCAGTTACTCGGCGGGACAGGCCTACGAGCAGTACGTC. It encodes CASSYSAGQAYEQYV.

The chain uses TRBV6-5 and TRBJ1-2; 7 nucleotides agree with TRBD1. V lost 6 bases to trimming and J lost 0 bases; unmatched junction nucleotides: 4. The length of the CDR3 is 14 residues. Per germline, CDR1 MNHEY and CDR2 SVGAGI. The chain's CDR3 is CASRRQGANYGYTF. CDR3 DNA sequence: TGTGCCAGCAGGCGACAGGGCGCTAACTATGGCTACACCTTC.

The chain has TRBV5-1 and TRBJ1-2; D ambiguous. V lost 3 bases, J lost 8 bases, and 14 bases lay in between. The length of the CDR3 is 13 residues. CDR1 SGHRS and CDR2 YFSETQ come from the germline V gene. This CDR3 is CASSYTGPEGYTF. The CDR3 nucleotides read TGCGCCAGCAGCTACACCGGCCCGGAGGGCTACACCTTC.

A single count supports this clone. The CDR3 protein is CASSPHWSYGNTEAFF. CDR3 nucleotide sequence: TGTGCCAGCAGCCCCCATTGGAGCTATGGGAACACTGAAGCTTTCTTT. The rearrangement links TRBV7-3 to TRBJ1-1; D gene ambiguous. CDR3 length: 16 residues. Germline assignment: CDR1 SGHTA and CDR2 FQGTGA. The ends were cut back, 5 bases at V and 1 base at J, with 17 bases in the middle.

The genes are TRBV11-3 and TRBJ2-3, with D perhaps TRBD2 (6 bases). V lost 5 bases to trimming and J lost 10 bases, with 25 bases between them. The CDR3 is made up of 16 amino acids. The germline V gene encodes CDR1 SGHNT and CDR2 YENEEA. CDR3 sequence: CASSPRSQGGSHPQYF. The DNA of the CDR3 is TGTGCCAGCAGCCCTAGATCCCAGGGAGGTAGTCATCCGCAGTATTTT.

The V gene is TRBV28, the J gene TRBJ1-5; TRBD1 is a possible D gene (6 bases). Trimming removed 6 bases at V and 3 bases at J, with 12 bases between. The CDR3 contains 14 residues. The germline gives CDR1 MDHEN, CDR2 SYDVKM. The CDR3: CASRPYRDNQPQHF. CDR3 nucleotide sequence: TGTGCCAGCAGACCATACAGGGACAATCAGCCCCAGCATTTT.

V and J are TRBV6-6 and TRBJ2-1, with 9 bases matching TRBD1. The ends lost 6 bases at V and 6 bases at J; junction bases unmatched: 3. Germline CDR1 MNHNY, CDR2 SVGAGI (reference sequence). This CDR3 has 13 residues. Here the CDR3 reads CASRVTGGNEQFF. The CDR3, as DNA: TGTGCCAGCAGGGTGACAGGGGGCAATGAGCAGTTCTTC.

The chain couples TRBV29-1 to TRBJ1-1; D not resolved. In germline, CDR1 is SQVTM, CDR2 ANQGSEA. The CDR3 loop spans 14 amino acids. V lost 0 bases, J lost 1 base, and 9 bases lay in between. In DNA, the CDR3 is TGCAGCGTTGAAGATAAGGCGGAGAACACTGAAGCTTTCTTT. This gives the protein CSVEDKAENTEAFF.

V gene TRBV5-8 combines with J gene TRBJ1-4; 7 positions agree with TRBD1. This CDR3 comprises 14 residues. The germline V gene has CDR1 SGHTS and CDR2 YDEGEE. V dropped 7 bases and J dropped 1; count of bases not matched to a gene: 4. As DNA, the CDR3 is TGTGCCAGCCGCAGACAGGGAACTAATGAAAAACTGTTTTTT. Translation: CASRRQGTNEKLFF.

The rearrangement joins TRBV11-3 to TRBJ2-1; D unclear. This CDR3 has 13 amino acids. V lost 1 base and J lost 9, with 10 bases in between. Germline CDR1 and CDR2: SGHNT and YENEEA. The CDR3 coding sequence is TGTGCCAGCAGCTTAGTCGATATCGGTGAGCAGTTCTTC. Protein product: CASSLVDIGEQFF.

V gene TRBV7-2 combines with J gene TRBJ1-2; 7 nucleotides match TRBD1. V lost 5 bases and J lost 2; bases outside the gene matches: 5. Germline CDR1 and CDR2: SGHTA and FQGNSA. The CDR3 loop spans 14 amino acids. The CDR3 loop reads CASSAPGQNYGYTF. The CDR3 coding sequence is TGTGCCAGCAGCGCACCGGGACAGAACTATGGCTACACCTTC.

DNA of the CDR3: TGTGCCAGCAGTTCTCCGAGGAGACCTAGCAATCAGCCCCAGCATTTT. This sequence encodes CASSSPRRPSNQPQHF. This sequence joins TRBV28 and TRBJ1-5; D not certain. Trimming removed 4 bases at V and 0 bases at J, with 13 bases between. From germline, CDR1 is MDHEN and CDR2 SYDVKM. The CDR3 is made up of 16 amino acids.

This chain joins TRBV4-3 and TRBJ1-2; no reliable D call. Trimming shortened V by 5 bases and J by 1 base, and 14 bases separated the two germline ends. The length of the CDR3 is 15 residues. Germline V lookup: CDR1 LGHNA, CDR2 YSLEER. DNA of the CDR3: TGCGCCAGCAGCGCGCGACTGTCCGGTAACTATGGCTACACCTTC. The encoded protein is CASSARLSGNYGYTF.

Only a few counts were recorded for this clone. CDR3 nucleotides: TGTGCCACCAGTGATATGAGGGAGGGCCAAGGCGGGGAGCTGTTTTTT. Its protein product is CATSDMREGQGGELFF. V gene TRBV24-1 combines with J gene TRBJ2-2; TRBD2 agrees at 7 bases. Germline V lookup: CDR1 KGHDR, CDR2 SFDVKD. This CDR3 comprises 16 residues. V lost 3 bases and J lost 7; bases outside the gene matches: 10.